The TCR beta chain described here comes from a study of identifying expanded T cells in peripheral blood. Whole-study results and caveats: Technical replicates showed roughly 1.2 changed clones; approximately 2 weeks around 15; four weeks 19. Clone count variance between roughly 2-week samples rose with total template count.

Regarding this clone: Its antigen is as yet unknown.

CDR1 is SGHRS and CDR2 is YFSETQ in the germline V gene. The CDR3 spans 13 residues. The V gene lost 7 bases and the J gene lost 6 bases, with 14 bases spanning the gap. No infections or other immune events were documented during collection. TCRdb keeps only in-frame clones here, not all; method: immunoSEQ multiplex PCR. This table has approximately 75,000 clones, 75% to 90% appearing once. Input material: blood. V usage is TRBV5-1 and J usage is TRBJ2-1, with D unclear. The receptor was isolated from a person aged 18 to 69 in good health. The DNA of the CDR3 is TGCGCCAGCCCCGAGCGTACAAGCAATGAGCAGTTCTTC. Translation: CASPERTSNEQFF.